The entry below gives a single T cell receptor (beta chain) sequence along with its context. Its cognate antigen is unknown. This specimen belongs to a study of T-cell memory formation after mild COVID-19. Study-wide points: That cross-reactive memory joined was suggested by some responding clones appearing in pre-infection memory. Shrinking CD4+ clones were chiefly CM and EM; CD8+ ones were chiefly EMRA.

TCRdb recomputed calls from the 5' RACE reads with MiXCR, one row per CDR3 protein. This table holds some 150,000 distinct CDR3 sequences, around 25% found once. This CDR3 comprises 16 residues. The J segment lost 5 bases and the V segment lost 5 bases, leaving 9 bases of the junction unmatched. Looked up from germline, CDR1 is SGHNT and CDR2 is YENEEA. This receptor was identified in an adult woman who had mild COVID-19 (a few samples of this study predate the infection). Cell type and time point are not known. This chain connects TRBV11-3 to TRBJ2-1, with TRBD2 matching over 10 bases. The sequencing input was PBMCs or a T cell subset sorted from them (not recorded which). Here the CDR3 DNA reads TGTGCCAGCAGCCGTGTTGGGACTAGCGTCCACAATGAGCAGTTCTTC. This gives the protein CASSRVGTSVHNEQFF.